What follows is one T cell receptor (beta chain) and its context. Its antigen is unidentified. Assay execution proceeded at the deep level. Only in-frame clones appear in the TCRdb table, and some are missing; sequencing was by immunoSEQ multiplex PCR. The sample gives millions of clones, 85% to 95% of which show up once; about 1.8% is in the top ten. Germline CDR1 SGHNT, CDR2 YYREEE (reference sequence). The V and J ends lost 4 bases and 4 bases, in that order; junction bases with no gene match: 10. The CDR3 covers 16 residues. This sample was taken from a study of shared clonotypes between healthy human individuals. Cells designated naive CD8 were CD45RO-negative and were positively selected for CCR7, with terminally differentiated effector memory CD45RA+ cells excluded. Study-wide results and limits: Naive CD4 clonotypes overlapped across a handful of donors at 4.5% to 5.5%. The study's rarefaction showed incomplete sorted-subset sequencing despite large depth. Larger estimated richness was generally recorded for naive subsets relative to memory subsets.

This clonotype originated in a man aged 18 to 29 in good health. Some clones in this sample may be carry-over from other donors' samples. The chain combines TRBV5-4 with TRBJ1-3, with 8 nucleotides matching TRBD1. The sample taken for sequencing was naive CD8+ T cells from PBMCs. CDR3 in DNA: TGTGCCAGCAGCACCAGCAGGGGGCTAGGCGGAAACACCATATATTTT. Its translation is CASSTSRGLGGNTIYF.